The present TCR beta chain was sequenced within a study of T cells in localized non-small cell lung cancer. Notes on the study in general: Appearances in adjacent lung were noted for a median 57 of the top 100 tumor clones. Maximal T cell clonality occurred in uninvolved adjacent lung, with tumor ranking below it.

CDR1 is GTSNPN, CDR2 SVGIG, per germline (reference sequence). This CDR3 comprises 14 residues. V lost 1 base to trimming and J lost 4 bases, with 13 bases between them. For this clone: Its antigen is undetermined.

Data came from immunoSEQ multiplex PCR; TCRdb stores just in-frame clones and leaves some out. The table includes about 75,000 clones, more than 75% detected once. The sequencing here drew on peripheral blood, taken before any cancer treatment. This chain uses TRBV30 with TRBJ1-2; weak D call: TRBD1 (5 bases). This sequence originates from a female donor over 55 with stage I lung adenocarcinoma. The CDR3 DNA reads as TGTGCCTGGAGTGAGTCAGGGTTGAGCTATGGCTACACCTTC. This gives the protein CAWSESGLSYGYTF. Variable domain in full (rest from reference TRBV30 and TRBJ1-2): SQTIHQWPATLVQPVGSPLSLECTVEGTSNPNLYWYRQAAGRGLQLLFYSVGIGQISSEVPQNLSASRPQDRQFILSSKKLLLSDSGFYLCAWSESGLSYGYTFGSGTRLTVV.